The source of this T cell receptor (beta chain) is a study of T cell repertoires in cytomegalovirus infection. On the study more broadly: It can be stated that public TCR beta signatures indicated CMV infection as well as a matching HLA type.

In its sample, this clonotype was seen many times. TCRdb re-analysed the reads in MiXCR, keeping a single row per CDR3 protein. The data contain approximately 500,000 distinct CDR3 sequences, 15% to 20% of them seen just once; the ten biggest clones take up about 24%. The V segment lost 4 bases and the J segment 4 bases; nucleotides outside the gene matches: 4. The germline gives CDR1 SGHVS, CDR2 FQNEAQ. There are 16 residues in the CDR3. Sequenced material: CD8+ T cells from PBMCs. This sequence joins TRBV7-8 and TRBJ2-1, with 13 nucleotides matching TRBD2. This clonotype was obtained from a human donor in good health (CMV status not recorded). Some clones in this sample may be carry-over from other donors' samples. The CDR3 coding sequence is TGTGCCAGCAGCTGGACTAGCGGGAGTAAATACAATGAGCAGTTCTTC. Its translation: CASSWTSGSKYNEQFF.